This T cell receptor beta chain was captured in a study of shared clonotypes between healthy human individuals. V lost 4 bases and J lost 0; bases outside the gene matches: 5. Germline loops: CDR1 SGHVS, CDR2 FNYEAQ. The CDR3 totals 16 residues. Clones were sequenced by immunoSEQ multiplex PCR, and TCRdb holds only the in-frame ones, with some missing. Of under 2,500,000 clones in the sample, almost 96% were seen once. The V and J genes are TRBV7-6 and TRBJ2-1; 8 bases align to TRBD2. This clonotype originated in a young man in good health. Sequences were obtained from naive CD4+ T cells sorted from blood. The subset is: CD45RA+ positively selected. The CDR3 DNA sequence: TGTGCCAGCAGCTCGGAAAGCGGGAGCTCCTACAATGAGCAGTTCTTC. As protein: CASSSESGSSYNEQFF.